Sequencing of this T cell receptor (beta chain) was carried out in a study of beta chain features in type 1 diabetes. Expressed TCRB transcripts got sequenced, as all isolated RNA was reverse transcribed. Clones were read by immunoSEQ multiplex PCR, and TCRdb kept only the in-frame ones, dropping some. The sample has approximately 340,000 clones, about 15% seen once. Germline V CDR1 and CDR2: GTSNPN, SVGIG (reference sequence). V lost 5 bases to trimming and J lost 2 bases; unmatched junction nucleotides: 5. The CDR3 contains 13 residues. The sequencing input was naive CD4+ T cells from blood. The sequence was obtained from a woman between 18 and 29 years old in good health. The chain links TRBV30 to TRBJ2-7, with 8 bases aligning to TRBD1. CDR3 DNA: TGTGCCTGGCAGCCGGGACAGGCCTACGAGCAGTACTTC. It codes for CAWQPGQAYEQYF.